This T cell receptor beta chain was sequenced in a study of beta chain features in type 1 diabetes. Every isolated RNA sample was fully reverse transcribed, so sequencing captured expressed TCRB transcripts. TCRdb's table, derived via immunoSEQ multiplex PCR, lists solely in-frame clones and lacks some. The sample holds roughly 140,000 clones, over 8.5% seen once. This clone was observed a few times. This CDR3 contains 12 residues. V lost 3 bases, J lost 6 bases, and 10 bases lay in between. Germline-derived CDR1 and CDR2 are SGHRS and YFSETQ. The TCR comes from a man younger than 35 in good health. The V gene is TRBV5-1, the J gene TRBJ2-7; D may be TRBD1 or TRBD2 (6 bases each). Sequenced input: central memory CD4+ T cells from blood. This chain's CDR3 is CASSSQGGEQYF. The CDR3 DNA sequence: TGCGCCAGCAGCTCACAGGGAGGCGAGCAGTACTTC.